The 27 T cell receptor beta chains in this list originate from one sample, sequenced in a study of identical twins. A single record per CDR3 protein comes from TCRdb applying MiXCR to the 5' RACE reads. The profile shows a few hundred thousand distinct CDR3 sequences, approximately 8.6% of them singletons. These records were also assigned to another study, of yellow fever vaccine responses in identical twins.

Sequenced input: CD8+ T cells sorted from blood. The receptors come from a woman aged 18-29 years in good health.

This clonotype has a count of ten or more. This chain joins TRBV9 and TRBJ2-5; TRBD1 matches 8 bases. Germline CDR1 SGDLS, CDR2 YYNGEE. V lost 3 bases to trimming and J lost 5 bases; unmatched junction nucleotides: 0. The CDR3 is made up of 12 amino acids. The CDR3 region has the DNA TGTGCCAGCAGCGGACAGGGGGAGACCCAGTACTTC. Its translation is CASSGQGETQYF.

This clonotype was seen more than once but under ten times. V and J are TRBV7-9 and TRBJ2-7; D is tentatively TRBD1 or TRBD2 (5 bases each). CDR1 and CDR2 (germline): SEHNR, FQNEAQ (reference sequence). This CDR3 contains 14 residues. V shed 4 bases and J shed 2 bases, with 12 bases lying between them. The CDR3 region has the DNA TGTGCCAGCAGCTCCCCTGGGGGTCCCTACGAGCAGTACTTC. As protein: CASSSPGGPYEQYF.

This clonotype was picked up many times. The V and J genes are TRBV7-3 and TRBJ2-1, with TRBD2 matching 8 bases. CDR1 is SGHTA and CDR2 is FQGTGA in the germline V gene. V shed 2 bases, J shed 2 bases, and the junction held 2 bases outside the gene matches. This CDR3 comprises 15 residues. CDR3 protein: CASSLRGGPYNEQFF. In DNA form, the CDR3 reads TGTGCCAGCAGCTTACGGGGGGGCCCCTACAATGAGCAGTTCTTC.

This clonotype has at least ten counts. The V gene is TRBV5-1, the J gene TRBJ2-7, with 9 bases aligning to TRBD1. J gave up 5 bases and V 3 bases, and 0 bases lay outside the gene matches. The CDR3 has 12 amino acids. Germline V CDR1 and CDR2: SGHRS, YFSETQ. The CDR3, as DNA: TGCGCCAGCAGCTGGACAGGGGACGAGCAGTACTTC. Amino acid sequence: CASSWTGDEQYF.

This clonotype was seen only a few times. The rearrangement links TRBV29-1 to TRBJ1-2; no clear D. The V gene's germline CDR1 is SQVTM and CDR2 ANQGSEA. V was pared by 3 bases and J by 4 bases, with 18 bases between. The CDR3 sequence is 15 residues long. CDR3 DNA: TGCAGCGTTGATCAACACCCCATTTGGAGCTATGGCTACACCTTC. Translating it yields CSVDQHPIWSYGYTF.

This rearrangement joins TRBV19 to TRBJ2-1; 7 nucleotides align to TRBD2. J gave up 0 bases and V 9 bases, and 5 bases lay outside the gene matches. The CDR3 is made up of 14 amino acids. From germline, CDR1 is LNHDA and CDR2 SQIVND (reference sequence). Here the CDR3 reads CASSLAVSYNEQFF. CDR3 DNA: TGTGCCAGCAGTCTAGCGGTCTCCTACAATGAGCAGTTCTTC.

This clonotype was counted ten times or more. The rearrangement links TRBV9 to TRBJ1-2; D might be TRBD1 (6 bases). The V and J ends lost 7 bases and 4 bases respectively, with 14 bases between them. Germline V gene sequence: CDR1 SGDLS, CDR2 YYNGEE. The CDR3 has 13 residues. The CDR3 DNA is TGTGCCAGCCTCTCGGGGGCCTCCTATGGCTACACCTTC. Amino acids: CASLSGASYGYTF.

The J gene is TRBJ2-7, the V gene TRBV4-1; 8 positions agree with TRBD1. J lost 3 bases, V lost 11 bases, and 9 bases had no gene match. CDR3 length: 13 amino acids. CDR1 is MGHRA, CDR2 YSYEKL, per germline. The CDR3 region is CASGQGLFYEQYF. CDR3 DNA sequence: TGCGCCTCAGGACAGGGCCTATTCTACGAGCAGTACTTC.

This clonotype was counted between two and nine times. The CDR3 sequence: CATSDPQGANTGELFF. For the CDR3, the DNA is TGTGCCACCAGTGACCCACAGGGTGCGAACACCGGGGAGCTGTTTTTT. The genes are TRBV24-1 and TRBJ2-2; tentatively, D is TRBD1 (6 bases). Trimming stripped 4 bases from V and 0 bases from J, with 11 bases between. Germline-derived CDR1 and CDR2 are KGHDR and SFDVKD. There are 16 residues in the CDR3.

This clonotype was recorded a few times. The chain joins TRBV6-2 or TRBV6-3 to TRBJ2-1, with D unresolved. Germline CDR1 reads MNHEY; CDR2 reads SVGEGT. Between the trimmed V and J ends, which lost 6 bases and 3 bases, there was a span of 6 bases. The length of the CDR3 is 12 residues. DNA of the CDR3: TGTGCCAGCAGAGCTCTCTACAATGAGCAGTTCTTC. This gives the protein CASRALYNEQFF.

This clonotype was seen only a few times. Relative to the germline gene, one junction end is altered; a read error may explain this. The V call is TRBV7-7, the J call TRBJ2-2, with 7 positions matching TRBD1. The germline V gene encodes CDR1 SSHAT and CDR2 FNYEAQ (reference sequence). The length of the CDR3 is 16 residues. Written as DNA, the CDR3 is TGTGCTAGCAGCTTAGACAGGGACGCGAACACCGGGGAGCTGTTTTTT. Its protein product is CASSLDRDANTGELFF.

This clonotype was observed a handful of times. The chain carries TRBV6-4 and TRBJ2-7; TRBD2 matches at 7 bases. Trimming cost V 5 bases and J 5 bases; bases outside gene matches: 6. CDR3 size: 13 residues. Germline V gene data show CDR1 as MRHNA and CDR2 as SNTAGT. This CDR3 is CASSRTSRHEQYF. The CDR3 DNA reads TGTGCCAGCAGTAGGACTAGTAGGCACGAGCAGTACTTC.

The V gene is TRBV7-9, the J gene TRBJ1-4; possibly TRBD1 for D (5 bases). Germline V CDR1 and CDR2: SEHNR, FQNEAQ (reference sequence). V lost 4 bases, J lost 4 bases, and 13 bases lay in between. CDR3 length: 15 residues. Here the CDR3 DNA reads TGTGCCAGCAGCTCGGGGACCGCGAATAATGAAAAACTGTTTTTT. This translates into CASSSGTANNEKLFF.

This chain joins TRBV27 and TRBJ2-1; 9 positions agree with TRBD1. The CDR3 runs to 14 residues. V lost 3 bases, J lost 5 bases, and 2 bases stayed unmatched. Germline V gives CDR1 MNHEY, CDR2 SMNVEV (reference sequence). DNA of the CDR3: TGTGCCAGCAGTTTTGGGACAGGGAACAATGAGCAGTTCTTC. Its translation: CASSFGTGNNEQFF.

The table lists this clonotype with many counts. The CDR3 loop reads CASSLEGNGYTF. CDR3 DNA sequence: TGCGCCAGCAGCTTGGAGGGGAATGGCTACACCTTC. This sequence joins TRBV5-1 and TRBJ1-2; D is perhaps TRBD1 (5 bases). Germline CDR1 SGHRS, CDR2 YFSETQ. Deletions cut 0 bases from V and 6 bases from J, with 6 bases between. There are 12 residues in the CDR3.

J is TRBJ2-3 and V is TRBV28, with 9 nucleotides matching TRBD2. V trimming: 5 bases; J trimming: 6 bases; junction bases outside the gene matches: 15. The CDR3 totals 17 residues. Germline V CDR1 and CDR2: MDHEN, SYDVKM. DNA for the CDR3: TGTGCCAGCAGTCAAACGGCTAGCGGGGTTATCAGGGATACGCAGTATTTT. This translates into CASSQTASGVIRDTQYF. Complete variable domain (other parts from reference TRBV28 and TRBJ2-3): DVKVTQSSRYLVKRTGEKVFLECVQDMDHENMFWYRQDPGLGLRLIYFSYDVKMKEKGDIPEGYSVSREKKERFSLILESASTNQTSMYLCASSQTASGVIRDTQYFGPGTRLTVL.

V is TRBV10-2 and J is TRBJ2-5; 12 nucleotides match TRBD2. Trimming removed 3 bases from V and 4 bases from J; junction bases left unmatched: 12. Germline V lookup: CDR1 WSHSY, CDR2 SAAADI. The CDR3 length is 18 residues. CDR3 coding DNA: TGCGCCAGCAGTGACCTCCTAGCGGGAGGGCCGTCAGGAGAGACCCAGTACTTC. This codes for CASSDLLAGGPSGETQYF.

This chain connects TRBV20-1 to TRBJ2-7, with a tentative D call TRBD1 (5 bases). The germline V and J ends were trimmed by 0 bases and 2 bases, with 14 bases remaining between them. Germline V gene sequence: CDR1 DFQATT, CDR2 SNEGSKA (reference sequence). This CDR3 comprises 15 residues. Written as DNA, the CDR3 is TGCAGTGCTAGAGATTTTCAGGGTATAACCTACGAGCAGTACTTC. As protein: CSARDFQGITYEQYF.

The chain has TRBV7-9 and TRBJ2-7, with 9 bases aligning to TRBD1. Germline V gene data show CDR1 as SEHNR and CDR2 as FQNEAQ (reference sequence). The length of the CDR3 is 16 residues. J was trimmed by 3 bases and V by 1 base; bases with no gene match: 7. The CDR3 bases are TGTGCCAGCAGCTTAGATGTTTTGGGACAGGGCTACGAGCAGTACTTC. It is translated as CASSLDVLGQGYEQYF.

V and J are TRBV6-5 and TRBJ2-2; 8 bases line up with TRBD2. Germline assignment: CDR1 MNHEY and CDR2 SVGAGI. V lost 0 bases to trimming and J lost 6 bases; unmatched junction nucleotides: 0. The CDR3 totals 14 residues. The CDR3 is CASSYSRGAGELFF. DNA of the CDR3: TGTGCCAGCAGTTACTCGCGGGGGGCCGGGGAGCTGTTTTTT.

The chain links TRBV7-8 to TRBJ2-1; 7 bases line up with TRBD2. The germline V gene has CDR1 SGHVS and CDR2 FQNEAQ. There are 15 residues in the CDR3. J was trimmed by 6 bases and V by 1 base; bases with no gene match: 6. The CDR3 loop is CASSLGLAPLNEQFF. DNA for the CDR3: TGTGCCAGCAGCTTAGGACTAGCACCTCTCAATGAGCAGTTCTTC.

The chain couples TRBV7-9 to TRBJ2-6; D not certain. Deletions cut 5 bases from V and 1 base from J, with 9 bases between. CDR3 length: 15 amino acids. From germline, CDR1 is SEHNR and CDR2 FQNEAQ (reference sequence). In DNA, the CDR3 is TGTGCCAGCAGCGCTCAAATATCTGGGGCCAACGTCCTGACTTTC. This encodes CASSAQISGANVLTF.

About this clonotype: Compared with germline, one end of the junction differs, possibly owing to a read error. The chain links TRBV20-1 to TRBJ2-7, with D possibly TRBD2 on 5 matching bases. The CDR3 runs 13 residues. CDR1 and CDR2 (germline): DFQATT, SNEGSKA (reference sequence). CDR3 sequence (DNA): TGCAGTGCTTGGACCGGGGAGCCCTACGAGCAGAACTTC. Its translation is CSAWTGEPYEQNF.

CDR3 sequence reads: CASSDGTTDTQYF. In nucleotides, the CDR3 is TGTGCCAGCAGTGACGGAACCACAGATACGCAGTATTTT. V and J are TRBV6-4 and TRBJ2-3; D not resolved. V was clipped by 2 bases and J by 2 bases, with 5 bases between them. Germline V lookup: CDR1 MRHNA, CDR2 SNTAGT. This CDR3 is built from 13 residues.

This clonotype came up a few times. The chain is built from TRBV20-1 and TRBJ2-2; D is uncertain. Trimming removed 2 bases from V and 0 bases from J, with 10 bases in between. In germline, CDR1 is DFQATT, CDR2 SNEGSKA (reference sequence). This CDR3 spans 15 amino acids. For the CDR3, the DNA is TGCAGTGCTAGATGGATTGACGCGAACACCGGGGAGCTGTTTTTT. It is translated as CSARWIDANTGELFF.

This clonotype was recorded a few times. This chain links TRBV14 with TRBJ2-7; 8 bases align to TRBD1. J was trimmed by 2 bases and V by 4 bases; bases with no gene match: 10. CDR3 length: 16 residues. The V gene's germline CDR1 is SGHDN and CDR2 FVKESK. This chain's CDR3 is CASSLHRDRPPYEQYF. CDR3 DNA sequence: TGTGCCAGCAGCCTACATCGGGACAGGCCGCCCTACGAGCAGTACTTC.

The table lists this clonotype with many counts. The V and J genes are TRBV12-3 or TRBV12-4 and TRBJ2-2; D possibly matches TRBD1 or TRBD2 (5 bases each). Trimming took off 6 bases at V and 5 bases at J, with 10 bases between the two ends. The CDR3 is 13 residues long. The CDR3 here is CASSGDDTGELFF. DNA for the CDR3: TGTGCCAGCAGCGGGGACGATACCGGGGAGCTGTTTTTT.